This record concerns one T cell receptor (beta chain) sequence. As yet, its antigen is unknown. These data come from a study of shared clonotypes between healthy human individuals. At the level of the study: CD8 memory received one plate per donor, CD8 naive two, CD4 memory three and CD4 naive three. The study's findings and limits: Clonotypes shared by all four donors outscored non-shared clonotypes in generation probability.

The deep-level immunoSEQ assay was used. Only in-frame clones appear in the TCRdb table, and some are missing; sequencing was by immunoSEQ multiplex PCR. The data contain 2 million to 3 million clones, roughly 93% of them singletons. With V trimmed by 2 bases and J by 4 bases, 5 bases remained unmatched. The germline gives CDR1 MDHEN, CDR2 SYDVKM. This CDR3 comprises 15 residues. The investigators split CD4+ cells into a CD45RA+ naive subset and a CD45RA-negative memory subset. This chain connects TRBV28 to TRBJ2-1; 7 nucleotides match TRBD1. Sequenced sample: naive CD4+ T cells from PBMCs. The subset is: CD45RA+ positively selected. This receptor was identified in a young man in good health. Some clones in this sample may be carry-over from other donors' samples. The CDR3 loop is CASSLTTGIYNEQFF. In DNA form, the CDR3 reads TGTGCCAGCAGTTTAACGACAGGGATATACAATGAGCAGTTCTTC.